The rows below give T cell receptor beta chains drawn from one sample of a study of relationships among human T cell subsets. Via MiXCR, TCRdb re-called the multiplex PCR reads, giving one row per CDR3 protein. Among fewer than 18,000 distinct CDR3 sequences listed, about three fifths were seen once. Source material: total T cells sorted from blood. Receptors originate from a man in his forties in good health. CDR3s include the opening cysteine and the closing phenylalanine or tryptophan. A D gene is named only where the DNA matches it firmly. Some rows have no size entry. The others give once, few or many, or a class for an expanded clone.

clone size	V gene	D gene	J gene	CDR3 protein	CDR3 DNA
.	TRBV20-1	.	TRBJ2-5	CSAKQETQYF	TGCAGTGCTAAACAAGAGACCCAGTACTTC
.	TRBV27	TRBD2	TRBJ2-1	CASSLLAANEQFF	TGTGCCAGCAGTTTACTAGCGGCCAATGAGCAGTTCTTC
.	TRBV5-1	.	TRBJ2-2	CAGSRGWNTGELFF	TGCGCCGGATCCCGGGGATGGAACACCGGGGAGCTGTTTTTT
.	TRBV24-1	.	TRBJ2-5	CAAGLSETQYF	TGTGCCGCGGGACTTTCGGAGACCCAGTACTTC
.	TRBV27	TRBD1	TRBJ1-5	CAGSPRQGGPQHF	TGTGCCGGCAGCCCTAGACAGGGAGGGCCCCAGCATTTT
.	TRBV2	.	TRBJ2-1	CASSVPRQYNEQFF	TGTGCCAGCAGTGTGCCCCGACAGTACAATGAGCAGTTCTTC
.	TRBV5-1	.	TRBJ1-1	CASSLGHSGGRAFF	TGCGCCAGCAGCTTGGGACACTCCGGGGGTCGAGCTTTCTTT
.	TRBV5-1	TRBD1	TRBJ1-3	CASRAETGNLGGNTIYF	TGCGCCAGCAGAGCCGAGACAGGGAACTTAGGGGGAAACACCATATATTTT
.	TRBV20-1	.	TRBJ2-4	CSARDLQRIAKNIQYF	TGCAGTGCTAGAGATCTTCAGCGGATAGCCAAAAACATTCAGTACTTC
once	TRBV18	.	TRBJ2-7	CASSPGRSRDEQYF	TGTGCCAGCTCACCGGGCCGTAGCCGAGACGAGCAGTACTTC
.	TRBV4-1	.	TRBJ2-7	CASSQLTTRDEQYF	TGCGCCAGCAGCCAATTAACGACCCGGGACGAGCAGTACTTC
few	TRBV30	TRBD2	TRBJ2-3	CAWTSSKSGGPSF	TGTGCCTGGACCTCATCCAAAAGCGGGGGTCCTAGTTTT
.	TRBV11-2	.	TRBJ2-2	CASSLRVGNTGELFF	TGTGCCAGCAGCTTAAGAGTCGGGAACACCGGGGAGCTGTTTTTT
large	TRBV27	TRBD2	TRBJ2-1	CASSLGLANEQFF	TGTGCCAGCAGTTTGGGACTAGCGAATGAGCAGTTCTTC
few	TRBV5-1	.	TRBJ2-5	CASSRGLRETQYF	TGCGCCAGCAGCAGGGGACTTAGAGAGACCCAGTACTTC
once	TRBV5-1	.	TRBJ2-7	CASSLEGYEQYF	TGCGCCAGCAGCTTGGAGGGTTACGAGCAGTACTTC
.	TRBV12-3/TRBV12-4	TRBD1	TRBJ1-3	CASRKTGDSGNTIYF	TGTGCCAGCAGAAAGACAGGGGACTCTGGAAACACCATATATTTT
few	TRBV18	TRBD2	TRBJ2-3	CASSPSAGGTDTQYF	TGTGCCAGCTCACCTTCCGCGGGGGGGACAGATACGCAGTATTTT
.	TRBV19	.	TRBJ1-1	CASIDGSLLSQAEAFF	TGTGCCAGTATAGACGGCTCCCTACTCTCCCAGGCTGAAGCTTTCTTT
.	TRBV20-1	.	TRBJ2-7	CSAVFDSYEQYF	TGCAGTGCGGTATTTGACAGCTACGAGCAGTACTTC
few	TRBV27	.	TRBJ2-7	CASSLWPGAYEQYF	TGTGCCAGCAGTTTATGGCCAGGGGCCTACGAGCAGTACTTC
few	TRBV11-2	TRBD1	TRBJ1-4	CASSLPGQSNEKLFF	TGTGCCAGCAGCCTCCCGGGACAGTCTAATGAAAAACTGTTTTTT
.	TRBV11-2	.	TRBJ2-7	CASSLNAVYEQYF	TGTGCCAGCAGCTTAAACGCCGTCTACGAGCAGTACTTC
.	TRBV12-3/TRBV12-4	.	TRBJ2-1	CASSPTGKAYNEQFF	TGTGCCAGCAGTCCTACCGGAAAAGCCTACAATGAGCAGTTCTTC
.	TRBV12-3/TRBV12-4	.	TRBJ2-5	CATADYRQETQYF	TGTGCCACCGCGGACTATCGCCAAGAGACCCAGTACTTC
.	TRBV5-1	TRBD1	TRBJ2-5	CASSLYRGETQYF	TGCGCCAGCAGCTTATACAGGGGAGAGACCCAGTACTTC
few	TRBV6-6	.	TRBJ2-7	CASTKTGSYEQYF	TGTGCCAGCACCAAGACAGGTTCCTACGAGCAGTACTTC
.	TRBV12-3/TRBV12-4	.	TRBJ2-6	CASSLLQGSGANVLTF	TGTGCCAGCAGTTTACTCCAGGGGTCCGGGGCCAACGTCCTGACTTTC
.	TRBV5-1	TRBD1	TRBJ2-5	CASSHPQGQGEETQYF	TGCGCCAGCAGCCACCCCCAGGGACAGGGAGAAGAGACCCAGTACTTC
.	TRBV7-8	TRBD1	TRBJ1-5	CASSLRTGPSNQPQHF	TGTGCCAGCAGCTTAAGGACAGGACCTAGCAATCAGCCCCAGCATTTT
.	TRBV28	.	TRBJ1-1	CASRRMNTEAFF	TGTGCCAGCAGGCGGATGAACACTGAAGCTTTCTTT
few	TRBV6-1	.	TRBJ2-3	CASSEGPNTDTQYF	TGTGCCAGCAGTGAAGGTCCTAACACAGATACGCAGTATTTT
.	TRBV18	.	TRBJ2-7	CASSPSSSYEQYF	TGTGCCAGCTCACCCTCCAGCTCCTACGAGCAGTACTTC
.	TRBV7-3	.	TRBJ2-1	CASSLMGSSNYNEQFF	TGTGCCAGCAGCTTAATGGGCAGCTCAAACTACAATGAGCAGTTCTTC
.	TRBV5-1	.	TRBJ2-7	CASSLYEQYF	TGCGCCAGCAGCCTGTACGAGCAGTACTTC
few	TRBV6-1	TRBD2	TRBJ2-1	CASTGPSGGIYNEQFF	TGTGCCAGCACTGGACCTAGCGGGGGAATCTACAATGAGCAGTTCTTC
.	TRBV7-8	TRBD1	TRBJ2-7	CASSLEVGTGGEQYF	TGTGCCAGCAGCTTAGAAGTCGGGACAGGGGGCGAGCAGTACTTC
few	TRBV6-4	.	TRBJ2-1	CASSDTPGSYNEQFF	TGTGCCAGCAGTGACACTCCCGGCTCCTACAATGAGCAGTTCTTC
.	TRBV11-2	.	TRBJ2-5	CASSLAGLGETQYF	TGTGCCAGCAGCTTAGCAGGGCTTGGGGAGACCCAGTACTTC
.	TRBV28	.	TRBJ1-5	CASRQGGTNQPQHF	TGTGCCAGTCGCCAGGGCGGTACCAATCAGCCCCAGCATTTT
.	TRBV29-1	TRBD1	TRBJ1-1	CSGDRNTEAFF	TGCAGCGGGGACAGGAACACTGAAGCTTTCTTT
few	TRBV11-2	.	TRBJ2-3	CASSLGRGSTDTQYF	TGTGCCAGCAGCTTAGGCCGGGGTAGCACAGATACGCAGTATTTT
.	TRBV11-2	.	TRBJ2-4	CASSRLAKNIQYF	TGTGCCAGCAGCCGGCTAGCCAAAAACATTCAGTACTTC
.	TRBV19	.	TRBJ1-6	CASSDSSDSPLHF	TGTGCCAGTAGTGATTCATCGGATTCACCCCTCCACTTT
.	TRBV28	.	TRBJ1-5	CASSPRAEYLPQHF	TGTGCCAGCAGTCCCCGCGCAGAATATCTGCCCCAGCATTTT
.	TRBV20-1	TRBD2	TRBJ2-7	CSAEKGLAGADYEQYF	TGCAGTGCGGAGAAGGGACTAGCGGGAGCCGACTACGAGCAGTACTTC
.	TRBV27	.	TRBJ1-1	CASSLRGNTEAFF	TGTGCCAGCAGTTTAAGGGGGAACACTGAAGCTTTCTTT
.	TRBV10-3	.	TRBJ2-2	CAIRDGGTRLTGELFF	TGTGCCATCAGGGATGGAGGGACTCGACTAACCGGGGAGCTGTTTTTT
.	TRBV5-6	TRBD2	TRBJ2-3	CASSLSPYGGVAGFTDTQYF	TGTGCCAGCAGCTTGTCGCCTTACGGGGGTGTAGCGGGGTTCACAGATACGCAGTATTTT
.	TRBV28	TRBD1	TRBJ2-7	CASSNPGQGNYEQYF	TGTGCCAGCAGCAATCCGGGACAGGGGAATTACGAGCAGTACTTC
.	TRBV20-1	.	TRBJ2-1	CSALEDGNEQFF	TGCAGTGCGCTAGAAGATGGGAATGAGCAGTTCTTC
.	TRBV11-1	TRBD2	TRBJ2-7	CASRSTSGGHYEQYF	TGTGCCAGCAGATCCACTAGCGGGGGACACTACGAGCAGTACTTC
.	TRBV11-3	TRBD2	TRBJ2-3	CASSPSGGARTDTQYF	TGTGCCAGCAGCCCAAGCGGGGGGGCAAGGACAGATACGCAGTATTTT
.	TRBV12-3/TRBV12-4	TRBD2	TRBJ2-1	CASRPGLAGGWNEQFF	TGTGCCAGCAGGCCTGGACTAGCGGGAGGTTGGAATGAGCAGTTCTTC
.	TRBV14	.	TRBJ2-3	CASSHPGELDTQYF	TGTGCCAGCAGCCACCCGGGGGAGTTGGATACGCAGTATTTT